This record looks at one T cell receptor beta chain sequence and its context. The antigen is undetermined. This record comes from a study of lymphopenia after photon versus proton radiotherapy. The repertoire was sequenced with immunoSEQ multiplex PCR; TCRdb's copy has only in-frame clones and lacks some. Of 40,000 or so clones in the sample, around 86% were seen once. Study results and limitations: Relative stability marked proton patients; photon patients lost diversity and naive cells.

The CDR3 runs to 16 residues. The germline CDR1 and CDR2 sequences are SGHRS and YFSETQ. Trimming took 4 bases from V and 2 from J, leaving 16 bases between them. V gene TRBV5-1 combines with J gene TRBJ1-3; weak D call: TRBD1 (6 bases). This material consisted of peripheral blood, taken from a patient treated with photon-based radiotherapy. The TCR sequence derives from a man aged 40-49 years with gastric cancer. The CDR3 DNA follows: TGCGCCAGCAGCACCCGACAGGATCGGACTGGAAACACCATATATTTT. Residues: CASSTRQDRTGNTIYF.